The 31 T cell receptor beta chains below all came from one sample that was sequenced in a study of Ad26.COV2.S vaccination and SARS-CoV-2 variants. The treatment here: around 19 received Ad26.COV2.S at low or high dose, single or two shots; about 5 received placebo; per-sample allocation not given. Vaccine and placebo recipients were sampled on day 63 after the first injection. Assay: immunoSEQ multiplex PCR; the TCRdb copy retains only in-frame clones and omits some. The data show nearly 400,000 clones, about 91% seen once. Sample: peripheral blood, taken in a trial of Ad26.COV2.S vaccine versus placebo. The receptor source for this set is a person between 18 and 65 years old who received the Ad26.COV2.S COVID-19 vaccine or a placebo.

The rearrangement links TRBV6-6 to TRBJ1-5; D is perhaps TRBD1 (5 bases). Trimming left V 3 bases short and J 3 bases short, with 9 bases between. Germline V gives CDR1 MNHNY, CDR2 SVGAGI (reference sequence). The CDR3 has 14 amino acids. CDR3 coding DNA: TGTGCCAGCAGTTATAAACAGGTCAATCAGCCCCAGCATTTT. This codes for CASSYKQVNQPQHF.

This chain's CDR3 is CASSPGDNEKLFF. In DNA form, the CDR3 reads TGTGCCAGCTCACCTGGAGATAATGAAAAACTGTTTTTT. The genes are TRBV18 and TRBJ1-4, with D hard to call. V dropped 3 bases and J dropped 4 bases, with 6 bases sitting between them. The CDR3 is 13 amino acids. Germline V lookup: CDR1 KGHSH, CDR2 LQKENI.

J is TRBJ1-2 and V is TRBV27, with D hard to call. The V end was cut by 10 bases, the J end by 3 bases, with 9 bases between. In germline, CDR1 is MNHEY, CDR2 SMNVEV (reference sequence). This CDR3 is 11 amino acids long. For the CDR3, the DNA is TGTGCCACCAGGTTGGACTATGGCTACACCTTC. Residues: CATRLDYGYTF.

J is TRBJ2-7 and V is TRBV10-3; the match to TRBD1 covers 9 bases. J gave up 4 bases and V 4 bases, and 5 bases lay outside the gene matches. Per the germline V gene, CDR1 is ENHRY and CDR2 is SYGVKD. This CDR3 comprises 14 residues. CDR3 DNA: TGTGCCATCAGTGCTGGGACAGGGATATACGAGCAGTACTTC. Amino acid sequence: CAISAGTGIYEQYF.

This clone was seen many times. This rearrangement joins TRBV11-2 to TRBJ2-2; D gene uncertain. The V and J ends lost 1 base and 0 bases respectively, with 3 bases between them. From germline, CDR1 is SGHAT and CDR2 FQNNGV. The CDR3 contains 14 residues. CDR3 DNA: TGTGCCAGCAGCTTAGTCGCGAACACCGGGGAGCTGTTTTTT. Translating it yields CASSLVANTGELFF.

The chain employs TRBV2 and TRBJ1-2; the D is unclear. The CDR3 spans 13 residues. CDR1 SNHLY and CDR2 FYNNEI come from the germline V gene. V was cut by 9 bases and J by 0 bases, with 11 bases left in between. CDR3 nucleotides: TGTGCCAGTACTGACGCCTCTAACTATGGCTACACCTTC. It encodes CASTDASNYGYTF.

The chain is built from TRBV11-2 and TRBJ2-7; 7 bases are shared with TRBD1. This CDR3 region has 13 residues. V dropped 7 bases and J dropped 3; count of bases not matched to a gene: 6. Germline CDR1 SGHAT, CDR2 FQNNGV. CDR3 nucleotides: TGTGCCAGCAAGACAGGGTCAAACTACGAGCAGTACTTC. Protein: CASKTGSNYEQYF.

The gene calls are TRBV3-1 (or the pseudogene TRBV3-2) and TRBJ2-1; no firm D call. CDR3 length equals 15 residues. Germline lookup yields CDR1 LGHDT and CDR2 YNNKEL (reference sequence). V lost 0 bases, J lost 4 bases, and 10 bases lay in between. The CDR3 spells CASSQDLVTYNEQFF. CDR3 nucleotide sequence: TGTGCCAGCAGCCAAGATCTTGTGACTTACAATGAGCAGTTCTTC.

The rearrangement links TRBV19 to TRBJ2-1; tentative D call: TRBD1 (7 bases). CDR1 LNHDA and CDR2 SQIVND come from the germline V gene (reference sequence). The CDR3 is 12 amino acids. V lost 4 bases, J lost 9 bases, and 10 bases lay in between. This CDR3 reads CASSTQGGEQFF. CDR3 sequence (DNA): TGTGCCAGTAGTACTCAGGGGGGTGAGCAGTTCTTC.

This clone came up once. This chain connects TRBV6-5 to TRBJ2-7; the match to TRBD2 covers 7 bases. The CDR3 loop spans 12 amino acids. V trimming: 8 bases; J trimming: 1 base; junction bases outside the gene matches: 2. CDR1 MNHEY and CDR2 SVGAGI come from the germline V gene. Written as DNA, the CDR3 is TGTGCCAGCTATAGCGGGTCCTACGAGCAGTACTTC. Protein: CASYSGSYEQYF.

This chain connects TRBV12-3 or TRBV12-4 to TRBJ1-5; TRBD1 might be the D (5 bases). V was pared by 5 bases and J by 5 bases, with 7 bases between. The CDR3 totals 12 residues. CDR3 amino acids: CASSGADQPQHF. For the CDR3, the DNA is TGTGCCAGCAGTGGGGCAGATCAGCCCCAGCATTTT.

The chain employs TRBV28 and TRBJ2-1, with 7 bases lining up with TRBD2. V was clipped by 2 bases and J by 3 bases; unmatched bases: 4. Per the germline V gene, CDR1 is MDHEN and CDR2 is SYDVKM. The CDR3 sequence is 15 residues long. The DNA of the CDR3 is TGTGCCAGCAGTTTACTAGCGGACCGCTACAATGAGCAGTTCTTC. This sequence encodes CASSLLADRYNEQFF.

V and J are TRBV5-5 and TRBJ1-5; 10 bases align to TRBD1. Germline V gene data show CDR1 as SGHKS and CDR2 as YYEKEE (reference sequence). Trimming cost V 0 bases and J 7 bases; bases outside gene matches: 7. There are 16 residues in the CDR3. CDR3 coding DNA: TGTGCCAGCAGCTTGGCCCCGGGACAGGGGATGCAGCCCCAGCATTTT. Encoded protein: CASSLAPGQGMQPQHF.

The chain uses TRBV6-5 and TRBJ1-5, with D possibly being TRBD1 (5 bases). V lost 4 bases and J lost 7, with 20 bases in between. The CDR3 has 16 residues. Germline assignment: CDR1 MNHEY and CDR2 SVGAGI. This CDR3 reads CASSSPPRGAQQPQHF. In nucleotides, the CDR3 is TGTGCCAGCAGTTCGCCCCCCCGAGGGGCTCAACAGCCCCAGCATTTT.

The CDR3 DNA is TGTGCCAGTAGTTCAGACAGGGGAGCGAACACTGAAGCTTTCTTT. Its protein product is CASSSDRGANTEAFF. The chain recombines TRBV19 with TRBJ1-1, with 8 nucleotides matching TRBD1. Looked up from germline, CDR1 is LNHDA and CDR2 is SQIVND (reference sequence). This CDR3 spans 15 amino acids. Losses at the gene ends were 5 bases for V and 1 base for J; bases not matched to a gene: 6.

The V gene is TRBV12-3 or TRBV12-4, the J gene TRBJ2-1; D gene ambiguous. Trimming removed 2 bases at V and 7 bases at J, with 6 bases between. The length of the CDR3 is 12 residues. The CDR3 sequence: CASSLHLNEQFF. In DNA, the CDR3 is TGTGCCAGCAGTTTACATCTGAATGAGCAGTTCTTC.

This CDR3 is CASSFGDTQYF. The CDR3 nucleotides are TGTGCCAGCAGTTTCGGGGATACGCAGTATTTT. V gene TRBV25-1 combines with J gene TRBJ2-3, with no clear D. CDR1 is MGHDK, CDR2 SYGVNS, per germline. The V and J ends lost 5 bases and 6 bases respectively, with 6 bases between them. The CDR3 consists of 11 residues.

The genes are TRBV7-6 and TRBJ2-1; D remains unclear. Germline V lookup: CDR1 SGHVS, CDR2 FNYEAQ. This CDR3 is 15 amino acids long. Trimming shortened V by 3 bases and J by 2 bases, and 11 bases separated the two germline ends. CDR3 sequence reads: CASSFGPQTYNEQFF. The CDR3 bases are TGTGCCAGCAGCTTTGGGCCCCAGACCTACAATGAGCAGTTCTTC.

This chain links TRBV11-3 with TRBJ1-2; D is undetermined. V gave up 6 bases and J gave up 5 bases, with 10 bases separating them. The CDR3 extends over 12 amino acids. Germline loops: CDR1 SGHNT, CDR2 YENEEA. CDR3 in DNA: TGTGCCAGCAGTGGGCCCGGGTATGGCTACACCTTC. This sequence encodes CASSGPGYGYTF.

The J gene is TRBJ2-5, the V gene TRBV6-6, with TRBD2 as a possible D gene (6 bases). Trimming left V 3 bases short and J 1 base short, with 12 bases between. This CDR3 is 15 amino acids long. Looked up from germline, CDR1 is MNHNY and CDR2 is SVGAGI (reference sequence). CDR3 region: CASSYGRRGQETQYF. The CDR3 DNA is TGTGCCAGCAGTTATGGGCGGAGGGGCCAAGAGACCCAGTACTTC.

The chain employs TRBV2 and TRBJ1-5, with TRBD1 as a possible D gene (6 bases). This CDR3 comprises 13 residues. From germline, CDR1 is SNHLY and CDR2 FYNNEI. V was shortened by 11 bases and J by 4 bases, with 15 bases between the two germline ends. Here the CDR3 reads CAGNRDKNQPQHF. Here the CDR3 DNA reads TGTGCCGGCAACCGGGACAAGAATCAGCCCCAGCATTTT.

The chain recombines TRBV7-3 with TRBJ1-1; 10 nucleotides agree with TRBD1. Germline V gene lookup returns CDR1 SGHTA and CDR2 FQGTGA. V dropped 5 bases and J dropped 5; count of bases not matched to a gene: 5. The CDR3 runs 14 residues. CDR3 DNA sequence: TGTGCCAGCAGCCCGACAGGGGGCCGAACTGAAGCTTTCTTT. Encoded protein: CASSPTGGRTEAFF.

The chain combines TRBV7-6 with TRBJ1-1; 7 nucleotides line up with TRBD1. The CDR3 totals 14 residues. V shed 1 base, J shed 4 bases, and the junction held 3 bases outside the gene matches. Germline CDR1 reads SGHVS; CDR2 reads FNYEAQ. The CDR3 loop is CASSLDAGGTEAFF. The CDR3 bases are TGTGCCAGCAGCTTAGACGCAGGGGGCACTGAAGCTTTCTTT.

The chain links TRBV6-5 to TRBJ2-7; D not resolved. Germline lookup yields CDR1 MNHEY and CDR2 SVGAGI. CDR3 length: 13 amino acids. Trimming took 8 bases from V and 3 from J, leaving 14 bases between them. Here the CDR3 DNA reads TGTGCCAGCTCCCAGACTCCGGGCTACGAGCAGTACTTC. Translation gives CASSQTPGYEQYF.

The rearrangement links TRBV7-2 to TRBJ2-7; the D is unclear. Germline V gives CDR1 SGHTA, CDR2 FQGNSA. This CDR3 region has 14 residues. The germline V and J ends were trimmed by 0 bases and 6 bases, with 12 bases remaining between them. CDR3 nucleotides: TGTGCCAGCAGCTTAGCGGTTGTCCCCGCCGAGCAGTACTTC. This sequence encodes CASSLAVVPAEQYF.

The chain employs TRBV14 and TRBJ2-1, with D perhaps TRBD2 (5 bases). The V end was cut by 7 bases, the J end by 8 bases, with 15 bases between. Germline CDR1 reads SGHDN; CDR2 reads FVKESK. There are 13 residues in the CDR3. The CDR3 here is CASKRFSSDEQFF. The DNA for the CDR3 is TGTGCCAGCAAGAGGTTTAGTAGCGATGAGCAGTTCTTC.

The gene calls are TRBV10-3 and TRBJ1-5, with a possible D match to TRBD1 (5 bases). The V end lost 7 bases, the J end lost 4 bases, and 11 bases lay between the germline ends. This CDR3 comprises 13 residues. Germline V gene data show CDR1 as ENHRY and CDR2 as SYGVKD. CDR3 protein: CAIKGEGNQPQHF. CDR3 nucleotides: TGTGCCATCAAGGGCGAGGGGAATCAGCCCCAGCATTTT.

The chain couples TRBV10-2 to TRBJ1-4; weak D call: TRBD1 (6 bases). Trimming stripped 3 bases from V and 8 bases from J, with 13 bases between. The germline V gene encodes CDR1 WSHSY and CDR2 SAAADI. This CDR3 comprises 14 residues. The DNA for the CDR3 is TGCGCCAGCAGTGAAACAGGGAGTAGGGAAAAACTGTTTTTT. Translation: CASSETGSREKLFF.

J is TRBJ2-7 and V is TRBV7-7, with D perhaps matching TRBD1 or TRBD2 (5 bases each). V lost 2 bases and J 3 bases, leaving 20 bases between the germline ends. The germline V gene has CDR1 SSHAT and CDR2 FNYEAQ (reference sequence). The CDR3 spans 17 residues. DNA for the CDR3: TGTGCCAGCAGCTTAAGTCTTTCGGGGACCGGGAACTACGAGCAGTACTTC. Its translation: CASSLSLSGTGNYEQYF. The variable domain in full, with the rest retrieved from reference TRBV7-7 and TRBJ2-7, is GAGVSQSPRYKVTKRGQDVTLRCDPISSHATLYWYQQALGQGPEFLTYFNYEAQPDKSGLPSDRFSAERPEGSISTLTIQRTEQRDSAMYRCASSLSLSGTGNYEQYFGPGTRLTVT.

The chain links TRBV11-3 to TRBJ2-1, with 14 bases fitting TRBD2. This CDR3 region has 19 residues. Germline V gives CDR1 SGHNT, CDR2 YENEEA. With V trimmed by 1 base and J by 7 bases, 12 bases remained unmatched. CDR3 nucleotides: TGTGCCAGCAGCTTAGTCCTCCCGGGACTAGCGGGAGTTATAAATGAGCAGTTCTTC. Translating gives CASSLVLPGLAGVINEQFF. Combining the CDR3 with reference TRBV11-3 and TRBJ2-1 gives the whole variable domain EAGVVQSPRYKIIEKKQPVAFWCNPISGHNTLYWYLQNLGQGPELLIRYENEEAVDDSQLPKDRFSAERLKGVDSTLKIQPAELGDSAVYLCASSLVLPGLAGVINEQFFGPGTRLTVL.

This chain links TRBV19 with TRBJ2-1; TRBD2 matches 11 bases. The trim removed 4 bases at V and 3 bases at J, leaving 2 bases unmatched. Germline loops: CDR1 LNHDA, CDR2 SQIVND (reference sequence). The CDR3 covers 15 residues. CDR3 region: CASSKGLADYNEQFF. As DNA, the CDR3 is TGTGCCAGTAGTAAGGGACTAGCGGACTACAATGAGCAGTTCTTC.